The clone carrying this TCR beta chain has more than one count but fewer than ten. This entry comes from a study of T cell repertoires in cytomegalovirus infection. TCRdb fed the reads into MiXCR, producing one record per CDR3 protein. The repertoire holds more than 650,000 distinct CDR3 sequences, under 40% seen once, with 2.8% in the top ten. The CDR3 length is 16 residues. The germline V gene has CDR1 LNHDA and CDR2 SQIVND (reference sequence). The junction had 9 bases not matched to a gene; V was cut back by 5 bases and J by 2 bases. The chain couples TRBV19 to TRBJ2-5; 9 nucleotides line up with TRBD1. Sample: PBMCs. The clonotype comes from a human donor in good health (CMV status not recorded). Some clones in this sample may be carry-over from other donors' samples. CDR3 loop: CASSADRGYEQETQYF. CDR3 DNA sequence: TGTGCCAGTAGTGCCGACAGGGGGTACGAACAAGAGACCCAGTACTTC.